Shown below are 15 T cell receptor beta chains from a single sample sequenced in a study of blood T cell repertoires in COVID-19. Method: immunoSEQ multiplex PCR; TCRdb's copy keeps in-frame clones and lacks some. Altogether 180,000 or so clones are present, around 80% being singletons, with the ten largest covering 11%. Material: PBMCs or T cells enriched from blood (not recorded which). The origin of the receptors is a man aged 45-60 years who had recovered from COVID-19.

This chain's CDR3 is CASSLAGQGGYGYTF. In DNA form, the CDR3 reads TGTGCCAGCAGCTTAGCCGGACAGGGGGGCTATGGCTACACCTTC. The genes are TRBV7-9 and TRBJ1-2, with TRBD1 matching 10 bases. Germline V gene lookup returns CDR1 SEHNR and CDR2 FQNEAQ (reference sequence). V lost 0 bases to trimming and J lost 4 bases; unmatched junction nucleotides: 2. The CDR3 has 15 amino acids.

The CDR3 DNA reads as TGTGCCAGCAGCGTGGGCGGCCCCTATAGCAATCAGCCCCAGCATTTT. This codes for CASSVGGPYSNQPQHF. The J gene is TRBJ1-5, the V gene TRBV5-4; D remains unclear. Trimming removed 4 bases from V and 0 bases from J, with 14 bases in between. The germline CDR1 and CDR2 sequences are SGHNT and YYREEE (reference sequence). This CDR3 region has 16 residues.

The chain links TRBV18 to TRBJ1-2, with 7 bases identical to TRBD1. From germline, CDR1 is KGHSH and CDR2 LQKENI. V shed 3 bases and J 7 bases; nucleotides not matched to a gene: 8. The CDR3 totals 14 residues. CDR3 sequence (DNA): TGTGCCAGCTCACCGCAACAGGGGTGGGCTGGCTACACCTTC. It codes for CASSPQQGWAGYTF.

This CDR3 reads CAISAGGTGGKETQYF. The CDR3 DNA follows: TGTGCCATCAGTGCAGGGGGGACAGGGGGGAAAGAGACCCAGTACTTC. This chain connects TRBV10-3 to TRBJ2-5, with 11 nucleotides matching TRBD1. The CDR3 loop spans 16 amino acids. V shed 4 bases and J 3 bases; nucleotides not matched to a gene: 7. Germline CDR1 is ENHRY and CDR2 is SYGVKD.

This clone was seen at least ten times. This rearrangement joins TRBV20-1 to TRBJ1-1; D remains unclear. This CDR3 has 11 amino acids. Trimming pared 0 bases from V and 11 bases from J, leaving 10 bases between. Germline lookup yields CDR1 DFQATT and CDR2 SNEGSKA (reference sequence). CDR3 residues: CSARENRRAFF. CDR3 nucleotides: TGCAGTGCTAGAGAGAACAGAAGGGCTTTCTTT.

The chain joins TRBV19 to TRBJ2-6; 12 bases agree with TRBD2. Germline assignment: CDR1 LNHDA and CDR2 SQIVND (reference sequence). V lost 6 bases and J lost 0; bases outside the gene matches: 12. This CDR3 spans 20 amino acids. The CDR3 nucleotides read TGTGCCAGTAGAGAAGGGGGACTAGCGGGTTCCGACTCTGGGGCCAACGTCCTGACTTTC. Encoded protein: CASREGGLAGSDSGANVLTF.

This clone was recorded a few times. The chain links TRBV27 to TRBJ2-1; 8 nucleotides line up with TRBD2. Losses at the gene ends were 5 bases for V and 8 bases for J; bases not matched to a gene: 8. CDR3 size: 14 residues. Germline CDR1 reads MNHEY; CDR2 reads SMNVEV (reference sequence). The CDR3 bases are TGTGCCAGCAGTACGGCGGGAGGTCGTGATGAGCAGTTCTTC. Translation gives CASSTAGGRDEQFF.

The genes are TRBV6-5 and TRBJ1-1; 8 bases agree with TRBD1. CDR1 and CDR2 from the germline V gene are MNHEY and SVGAGI. This CDR3 is 13 amino acids long. Germline trimming cut 10 bases from V and 1 base from J; bases unmatched to any gene: 5. The CDR3 spells CATHRGANTEAFF. The CDR3, as DNA: TGTGCCACCCACAGGGGGGCGAACACTGAAGCTTTCTTT.

This chain links TRBV29-1 with TRBJ2-1, with unresolved D. With 0 bases removed from V and 0 bases from J, the gap between germline ends came to 6 bases. CDR1 SQVTM and CDR2 ANQGSEA come from the germline V gene. The CDR3 spans 14 residues. CDR3 nucleotides: TGCAGCGTTGAAGAATTCCTCTCCTACAATGAGCAGTTCTTC. It codes for CSVEEFLSYNEQFF.

This clone was found once. The V gene is TRBV6-2 or TRBV6-3, the J gene TRBJ2-5; the D gene is possibly TRBD1 (6 bases). The CDR3 covers 14 residues. V lost 4 bases and J lost 7, with 16 bases in between. CDR1 and CDR2 from the germline V gene are MNHEY and SVGEGT. DNA for the CDR3: TGTGCCAGCAGTTTCGGGACACCGACGGGGACCCAGTACTTC. Amino acid sequence: CASSFGTPTGTQYF.

The chain has TRBV6-5 and TRBJ2-5, with D perhaps TRBD2 (5 bases). V dropped 2 bases and J dropped 4 bases, with 17 bases sitting between them. Germline CDR1 and CDR2: MNHEY and SVGAGI. The CDR3 extends over 16 amino acids. The CDR3 is CASSYNGLLNRETQYF. CDR3 coding DNA: TGTGCCAGCAGTTACAACGGACTCCTAAATAGAGAGACCCAGTACTTC.

The CDR3 loop is CASRFSEFSSYEQYF. CDR3 coding DNA: TGTGCCAGCAGGTTTAGCGAATTCTCGTCCTACGAGCAGTACTTC. The chain links TRBV7-2 to TRBJ2-7; D is perhaps TRBD2 (5 bases). The length of the CDR3 is 15 residues. Per germline, CDR1 SGHTA and CDR2 FQGNSA. V shed 6 bases and J shed 1 base, with 16 bases lying between them.

CDR3 residues: CASSPRLAGGSGANVLTF. The CDR3 DNA reads TGCGCCAGCAGCCCACGACTAGCGGGGGGATCTGGGGCCAACGTCCTGACTTTC. The chain couples TRBV4-1 to TRBJ2-6; TRBD2 matches 13 bases. The CDR3 consists of 18 residues. Germline lookup yields CDR1 MGHRA and CDR2 YSYEKL. Unmatched junction bases numbered 4, after V lost 4 bases and J lost 1 base.

The chain uses TRBV6-5 and TRBJ1-5, with unresolved D. V lost 7 bases, J lost 5 bases, and 18 bases lay in between. This CDR3 comprises 15 residues. Germline V gene sequence: CDR1 MNHEY, CDR2 SVGAGI. CDR3 in amino acids: CASTSFESLYQPQHF. The CDR3 nucleotides read TGTGCCAGCACTTCTTTTGAGTCCCTATATCAGCCCCAGCATTTT.

The rearrangement joins TRBV10-3 to TRBJ1-2; D is possibly TRBD1 (5 bases). The germline V gene encodes CDR1 ENHRY and CDR2 SYGVKD. Trimming pared 3 bases from V and 9 bases from J, leaving 11 bases between. CDR3 length: 12 residues. The CDR3 region is CAISEGDSRYTF. Written as DNA, the CDR3 is TGTGCCATCAGTGAAGGGGACTCGCGCTACACCTTC.